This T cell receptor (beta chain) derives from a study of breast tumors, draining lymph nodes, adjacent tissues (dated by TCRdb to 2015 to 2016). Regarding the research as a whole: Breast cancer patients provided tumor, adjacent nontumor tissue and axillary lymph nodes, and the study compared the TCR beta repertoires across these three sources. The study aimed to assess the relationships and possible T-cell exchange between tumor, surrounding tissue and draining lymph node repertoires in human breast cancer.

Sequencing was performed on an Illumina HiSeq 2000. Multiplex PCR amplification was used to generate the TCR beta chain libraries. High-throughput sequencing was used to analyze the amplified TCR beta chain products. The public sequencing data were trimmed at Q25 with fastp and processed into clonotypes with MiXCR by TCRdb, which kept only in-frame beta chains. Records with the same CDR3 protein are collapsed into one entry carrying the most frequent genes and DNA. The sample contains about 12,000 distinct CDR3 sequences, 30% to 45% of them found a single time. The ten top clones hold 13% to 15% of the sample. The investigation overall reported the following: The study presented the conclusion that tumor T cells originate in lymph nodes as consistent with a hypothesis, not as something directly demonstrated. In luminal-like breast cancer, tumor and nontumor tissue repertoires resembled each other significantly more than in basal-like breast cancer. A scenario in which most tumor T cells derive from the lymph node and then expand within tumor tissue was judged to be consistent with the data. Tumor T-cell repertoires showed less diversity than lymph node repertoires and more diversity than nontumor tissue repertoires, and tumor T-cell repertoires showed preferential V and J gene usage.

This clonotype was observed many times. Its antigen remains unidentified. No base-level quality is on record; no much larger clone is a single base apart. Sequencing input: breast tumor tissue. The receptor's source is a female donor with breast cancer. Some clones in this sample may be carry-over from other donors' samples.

The CDR3: CASSLVRPETQYF. The DNA is TGTGCCAGCAGTTTAGTCCGGCCAGAGACCCAGTACTTC. The V gene is TRBV12-3 or TRBV12-4 and the J gene is TRBJ2-5; no D gene is confidently identified. The CDR3 runs 13 amino acids, cysteine and phenylalanine included. Just CDR3 DNA is preserved here, 39 bases in frame from base 1. Cut back by 1 base and 4 bases, the V and J ends lie 7 bases apart.